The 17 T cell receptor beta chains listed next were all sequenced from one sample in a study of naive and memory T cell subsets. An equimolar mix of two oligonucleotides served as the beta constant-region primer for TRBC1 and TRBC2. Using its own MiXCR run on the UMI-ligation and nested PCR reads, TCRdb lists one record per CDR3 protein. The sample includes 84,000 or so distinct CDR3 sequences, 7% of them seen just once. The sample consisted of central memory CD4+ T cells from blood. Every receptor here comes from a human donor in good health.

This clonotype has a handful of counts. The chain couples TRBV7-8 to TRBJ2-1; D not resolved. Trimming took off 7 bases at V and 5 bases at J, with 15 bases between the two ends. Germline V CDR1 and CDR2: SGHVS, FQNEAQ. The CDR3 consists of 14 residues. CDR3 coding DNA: TGTGCCAGCAACCTCAACCGACGGGACAATGAGCAGTTCTTC. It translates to CASNLNRRDNEQFF.

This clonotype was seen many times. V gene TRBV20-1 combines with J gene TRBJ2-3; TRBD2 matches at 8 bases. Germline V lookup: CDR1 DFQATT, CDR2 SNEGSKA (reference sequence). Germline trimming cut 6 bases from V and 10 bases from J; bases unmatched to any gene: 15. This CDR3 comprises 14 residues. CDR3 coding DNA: TGCAGTGCGTACCGCGGGGGGCTAGGGGCCTCGCAGTATTTT. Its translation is CSAYRGGLGASQYF.

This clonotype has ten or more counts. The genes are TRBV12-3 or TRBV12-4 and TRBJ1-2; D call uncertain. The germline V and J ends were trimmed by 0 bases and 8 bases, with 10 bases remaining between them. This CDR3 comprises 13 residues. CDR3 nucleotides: TGTGCCAGCAGTTTAGCACGGGCCGGGGGCTACACCTTC. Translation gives CASSLARAGGYTF.

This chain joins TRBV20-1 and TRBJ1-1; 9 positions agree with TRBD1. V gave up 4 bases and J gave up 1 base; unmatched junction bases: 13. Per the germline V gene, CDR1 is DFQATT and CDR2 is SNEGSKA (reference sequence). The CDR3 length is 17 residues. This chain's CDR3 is CSATGTGNRRGNTEAFF. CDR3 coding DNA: TGCAGTGCTACGGGGACAGGGAACCGGAGGGGGAACACTGAAGCTTTCTTT.

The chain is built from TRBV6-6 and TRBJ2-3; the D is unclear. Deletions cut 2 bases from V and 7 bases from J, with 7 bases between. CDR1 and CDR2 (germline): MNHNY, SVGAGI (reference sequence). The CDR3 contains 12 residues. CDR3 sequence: CASSYETNTQYF. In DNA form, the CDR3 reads TGTGCCAGCAGTTACGAGACAAATACGCAGTATTTT.

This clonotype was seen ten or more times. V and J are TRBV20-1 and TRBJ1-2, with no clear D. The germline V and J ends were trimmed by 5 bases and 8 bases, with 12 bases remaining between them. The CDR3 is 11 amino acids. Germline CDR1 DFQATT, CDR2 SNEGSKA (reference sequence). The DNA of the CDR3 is TGCAGTGCTGGGCCAGTGAGGGGCTACACCTTC. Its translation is CSAGPVRGYTF.

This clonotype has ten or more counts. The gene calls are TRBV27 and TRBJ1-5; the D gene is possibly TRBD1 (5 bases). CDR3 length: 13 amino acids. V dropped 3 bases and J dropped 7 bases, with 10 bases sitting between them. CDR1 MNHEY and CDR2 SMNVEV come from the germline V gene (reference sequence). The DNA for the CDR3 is TGTGCCAGCAGTTTCGACGAGGGGCAGCCCCAGCATTTT. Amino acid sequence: CASSFDEGQPQHF.

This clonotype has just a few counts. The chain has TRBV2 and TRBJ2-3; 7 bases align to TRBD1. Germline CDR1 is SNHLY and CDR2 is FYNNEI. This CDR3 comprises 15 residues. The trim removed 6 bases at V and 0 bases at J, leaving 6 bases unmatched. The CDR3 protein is CASSTGARSTDTQYF. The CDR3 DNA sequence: TGTGCCAGCAGCACAGGGGCCCGCAGCACAGATACGCAGTATTTT.

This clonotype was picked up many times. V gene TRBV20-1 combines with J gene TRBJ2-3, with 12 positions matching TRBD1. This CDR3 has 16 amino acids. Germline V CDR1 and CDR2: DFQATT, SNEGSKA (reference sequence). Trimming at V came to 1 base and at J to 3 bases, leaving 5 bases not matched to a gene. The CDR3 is CSARVGTGGRTDTQYF. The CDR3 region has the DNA TGCAGTGCTAGAGTTGGGACAGGGGGCAGGACAGATACGCAGTATTTT.

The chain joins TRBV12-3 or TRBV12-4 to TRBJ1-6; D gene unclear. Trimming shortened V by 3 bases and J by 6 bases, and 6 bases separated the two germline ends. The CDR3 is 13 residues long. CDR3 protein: CASSLSVNSPLHF. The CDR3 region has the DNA TGTGCCAGCAGTTTGTCAGTTAATTCACCCCTCCACTTT.

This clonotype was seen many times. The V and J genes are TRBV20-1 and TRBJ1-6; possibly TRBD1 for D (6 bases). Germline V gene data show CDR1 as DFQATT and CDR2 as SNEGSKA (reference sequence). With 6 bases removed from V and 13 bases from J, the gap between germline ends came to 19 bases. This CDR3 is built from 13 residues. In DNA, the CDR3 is TGCAGTGCACTCCGGGACACCCAATCCCCCCTCCACTTT. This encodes CSALRDTQSPLHF.

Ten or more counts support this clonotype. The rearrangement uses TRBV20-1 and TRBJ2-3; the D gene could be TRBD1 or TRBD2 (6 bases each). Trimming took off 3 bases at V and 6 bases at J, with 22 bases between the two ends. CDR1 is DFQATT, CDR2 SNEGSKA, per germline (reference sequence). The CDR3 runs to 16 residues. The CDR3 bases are TGCAGTGCTAGTCGGGGTACAGGGACTCTGGGGGATACGCAGTATTTT. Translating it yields CSASRGTGTLGDTQYF.

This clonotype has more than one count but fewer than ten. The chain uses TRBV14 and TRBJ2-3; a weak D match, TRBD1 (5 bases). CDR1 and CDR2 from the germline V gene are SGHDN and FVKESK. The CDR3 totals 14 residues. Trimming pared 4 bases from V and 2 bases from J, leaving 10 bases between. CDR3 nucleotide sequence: TGTGCCAGCAGCCCCAGGGTGCTCACAGATACGCAGTATTTT. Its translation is CASSPRVLTDTQYF.

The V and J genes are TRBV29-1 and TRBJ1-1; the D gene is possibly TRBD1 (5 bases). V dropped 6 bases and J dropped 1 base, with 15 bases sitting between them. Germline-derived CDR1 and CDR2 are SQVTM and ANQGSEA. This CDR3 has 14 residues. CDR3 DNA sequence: TGCAGCGTCCGGGGACCAAGGCCGAACACTGAAGCTTTCTTT. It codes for CSVRGPRPNTEAFF.

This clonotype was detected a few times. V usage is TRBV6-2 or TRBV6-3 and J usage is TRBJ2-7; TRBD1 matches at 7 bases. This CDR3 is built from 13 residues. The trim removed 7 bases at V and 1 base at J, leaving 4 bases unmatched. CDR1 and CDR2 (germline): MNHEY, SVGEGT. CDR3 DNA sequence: TGTGCCAGCACGGGACAGAGGTCCTACGAGCAGTACTTC. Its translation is CASTGQRSYEQYF.

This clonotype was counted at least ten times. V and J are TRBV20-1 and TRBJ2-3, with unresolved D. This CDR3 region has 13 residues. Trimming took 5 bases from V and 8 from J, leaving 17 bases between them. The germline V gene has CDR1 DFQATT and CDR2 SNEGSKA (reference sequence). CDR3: CSAPQDGSITQYF. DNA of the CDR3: TGCAGTGCTCCCCAGGACGGTTCGATTACGCAGTATTTT.

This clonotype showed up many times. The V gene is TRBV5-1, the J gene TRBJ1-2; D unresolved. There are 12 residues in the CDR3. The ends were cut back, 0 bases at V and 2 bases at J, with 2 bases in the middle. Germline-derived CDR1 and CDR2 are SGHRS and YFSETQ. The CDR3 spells CASSLENYGYTF. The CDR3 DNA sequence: TGCGCCAGCAGCTTGGAGAACTATGGCTACACCTTC.